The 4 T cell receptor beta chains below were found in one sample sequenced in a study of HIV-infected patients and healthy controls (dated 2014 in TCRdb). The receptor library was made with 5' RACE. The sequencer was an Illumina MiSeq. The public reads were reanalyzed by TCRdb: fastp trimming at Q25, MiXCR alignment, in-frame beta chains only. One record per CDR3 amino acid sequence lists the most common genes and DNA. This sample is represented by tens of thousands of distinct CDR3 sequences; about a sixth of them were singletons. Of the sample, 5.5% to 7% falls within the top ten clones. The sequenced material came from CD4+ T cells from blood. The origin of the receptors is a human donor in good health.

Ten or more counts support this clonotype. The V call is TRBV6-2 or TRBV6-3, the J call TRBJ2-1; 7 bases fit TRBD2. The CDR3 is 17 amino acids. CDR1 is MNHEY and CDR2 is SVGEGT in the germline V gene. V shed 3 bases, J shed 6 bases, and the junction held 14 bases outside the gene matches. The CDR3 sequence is CASSYIQVGLVLNEQFF. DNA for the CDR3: TGTGCCAGCAGTTATATCCAAGTAGGACTAGTGCTCAATGAGCAGTTCTTC.

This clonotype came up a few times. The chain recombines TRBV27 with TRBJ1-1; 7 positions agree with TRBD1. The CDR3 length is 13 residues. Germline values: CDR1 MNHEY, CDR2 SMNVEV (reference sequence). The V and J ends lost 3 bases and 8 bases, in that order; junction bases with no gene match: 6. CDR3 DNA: TGTGCCAGCAGTTTGAAGGGGGCAGGAGAAGCTTTCTTT. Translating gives CASSLKGAGEAFF.

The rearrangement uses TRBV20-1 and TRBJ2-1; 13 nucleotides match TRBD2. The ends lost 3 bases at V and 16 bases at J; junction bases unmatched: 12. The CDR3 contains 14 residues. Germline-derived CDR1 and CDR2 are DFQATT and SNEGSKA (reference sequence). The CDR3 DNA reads TGCAGTGCTAGCCCGACTAGCGGGAGGACCCAGGGATTCTTC. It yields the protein CSASPTSGRTQGFF.

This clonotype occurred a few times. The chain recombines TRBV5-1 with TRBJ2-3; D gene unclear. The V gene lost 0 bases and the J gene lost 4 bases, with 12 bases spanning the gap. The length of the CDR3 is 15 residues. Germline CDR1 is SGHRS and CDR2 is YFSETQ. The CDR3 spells CASSLELPPADTQYF. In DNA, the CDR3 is TGCGCCAGCAGCTTGGAGCTACCTCCTGCAGATACGCAGTATTTT.